This is a list of T cell receptor beta chains from one sample in a study of blood T cell repertoires in COVID-19. The protocol was immunoSEQ multiplex PCR, while the TCRdb copy is restricted to in-frame clones and leaves out a portion. The sample yields 45,000 to 50,000 clones, over 80% seen once. Specimen: peripheral blood. The source is a man older than 75 in a cohort sampled during active COVID-19. The CDR3 runs from the conserved cysteine through the conserved F or W. The D gene is left open where the match is weak. Expanded clones are given a class, and other clones once, few, many or no size at all.

clone size: -
J gene: TRBJ1-5
V gene: TRBV19
D gene: TRBD1
CDR3 length: 16
CDR3 DNA: TGTGCCAGTAGTATAGTAGGGACAGGGAGAGGTCAGCCCCAGCATTTT
CDR3 protein: CASSIVGTGRGQPQHF

clone size: -
J gene: TRBJ1-4
V gene: TRBV19
D gene: -
CDR3 length: 16
CDR3 DNA: TGTGCCAGTAGTAACGGGTGGGGGCCTCCTTACGAAAAACTGTTTTTT
CDR3 protein: CASSNGWGPPYEKLFF

clone size: once
J gene: TRBJ1-2
V gene: TRBV4-3
D gene: TRBD1
CDR3 length: 16
CDR3 DNA: TGCGCCAGCAGCCAAGTTACAGGGGGAAATATTGCTGGCTACACCTTC
CDR3 protein: CASSQVTGGNIAGYTF

clone size: -
J gene: TRBJ1-4
V gene: TRBV29-1
D gene: TRBD1
CDR3 length: 13
CDR3 DNA: TGCAGCGTTGAGGGACAGGCATCTGAAAAACTGTTTTTT
CDR3 protein: CSVEGQASEKLFF

clone size: -
J gene: TRBJ2-2
V gene: TRBV9
D gene: -
CDR3 length: 15
CDR3 DNA: TGTGCCAGCAGCGTAGGCTACAGGTCTAAATCGGAGCTGTTTTTT
CDR3 protein: CASSVGYRSKSELFF

clone size: -
J gene: TRBJ2-7
V gene: TRBV5-4
D gene: -
CDR3 length: 11
CDR3 DNA: TGTGCCAGCAGCTCTACAGGAGAGCAGTACTTC
CDR3 protein: CASSSTGEQYF

clone size: -
J gene: TRBJ1-4
V gene: TRBV9
D gene: -
CDR3 length: 16
CDR3 DNA: TGTGCCAGCAGCTTGGGACGCGGGGCAACTAATGAAAAACTGTTTTTT
CDR3 protein: CASSLGRGATNEKLFF

clone size: -
J gene: TRBJ1-5
V gene: TRBV6-6
D gene: TRBD1
CDR3 length: 16
CDR3 DNA: TGTGCCAGCAGTCCCCGGGACAGAGCGAGCAATCAGCCCCAGCATTTT
CDR3 protein: CASSPRDRASNQPQHF

clone size: -
J gene: TRBJ2-7
V gene: TRBV27
D gene: TRBD1
CDR3 length: 13
CDR3 DNA: TGTGCCAGCAGTCGGGACAGGGGTTACGAGCAGTACTTC
CDR3 protein: CASSRDRGYEQYF

clone size: -
J gene: TRBJ2-1
V gene: TRBV3-1/TRBV3-2
D gene: TRBD1
CDR3 length: 16
CDR3 DNA: TGTGCCAGCAGCCTAATTGGGACAGAAAATAACCTACATCGGTTCTTC
CDR3 protein: CASSLIGTENNLHRFF

clone size: -
J gene: TRBJ1-5
V gene: TRBV28
D gene: -
CDR3 length: 12
CDR3 DNA: TGTGCCAGCAGTTTATCGGGGCAGCCCCAGCATTTT
CDR3 protein: CASSLSGQPQHF

clone size: -
J gene: TRBJ1-1
V gene: TRBV10-3
D gene: -
CDR3 length: 15
CDR3 DNA: TGTGCCATCAGTGAGTCGTGGGGCCTCAACACTGAAGCTTTCTTT
CDR3 protein: CAISESWGLNTEAFF

clone size: -
J gene: TRBJ2-7
V gene: TRBV6-2/TRBV6-3
D gene: TRBD1
CDR3 length: 13
CDR3 DNA: TGTGCCAGCACCCCGGACAGGGGAGGCGAGCAGTACTTC
CDR3 protein: CASTPDRGGEQYF

clone size: few
J gene: TRBJ1-1
V gene: TRBV19
D gene: TRBD1
CDR3 length: 16
CDR3 DNA: TGTGCCAGTAGTATCGTGACAGGGGCTGTATTCACTGAAGCTTTCTTT
CDR3 protein: CASSIVTGAVFTEAFF

clone size: -
J gene: TRBJ1-2
V gene: TRBV7-2
D gene: -
CDR3 length: 15
CDR3 DNA: TGTGCCAGCAGCTTAGAGGGAGGGCAGGCGTATGGCTACACCTTC
CDR3 protein: CASSLEGGQAYGYTF